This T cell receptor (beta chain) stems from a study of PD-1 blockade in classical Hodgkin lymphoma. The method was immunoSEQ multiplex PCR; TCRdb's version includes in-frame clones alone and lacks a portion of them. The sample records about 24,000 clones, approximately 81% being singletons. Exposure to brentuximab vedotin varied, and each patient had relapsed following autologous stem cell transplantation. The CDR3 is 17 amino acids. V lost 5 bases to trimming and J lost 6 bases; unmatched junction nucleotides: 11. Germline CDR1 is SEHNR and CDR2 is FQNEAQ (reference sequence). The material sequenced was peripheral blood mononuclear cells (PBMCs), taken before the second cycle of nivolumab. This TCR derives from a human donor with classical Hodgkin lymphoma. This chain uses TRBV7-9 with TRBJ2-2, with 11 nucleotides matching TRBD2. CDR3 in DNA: TGTGCCAGCAGCCTGATAACTAGCGGGAGAGTATCCGGGGAGCTGTTTTTT. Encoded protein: CASSLITSGRVSGELFF. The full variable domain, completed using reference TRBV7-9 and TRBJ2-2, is DTGVSQNPRHKITKRGQNVTFRCDPISEHNRLYWYRQTLGQGPEFLTYFQNEAQLEKSRLLSDRFSAERPKGSFSTLEIQRTEQGDSAMYLCASSLITSGRVSGELFFGEGSRLTVL.